These 31 T cell receptor beta chains were all obtained from the same sample, sequenced in a study of cytomegalovirus exposure and HLA in healthy donors. Use of 60 Vbeta and 13 Jbeta primers characterized the PCR. The table came from immunoSEQ multiplex PCR; TCRdb's copy has only in-frame clones and leaves some out. The table has around 130,000 clones, more than 75% seen once. The sequencing input was PBMCs. The receptors come from a man in his forties in good health and CMV-seronegative.

This clone turned up a few times. The rearrangement joins TRBV19 to TRBJ1-2, with D uncertain. This CDR3 is built from 16 residues. Germline V gene data show CDR1 as LNHDA and CDR2 as SQIVND (reference sequence). Trimming cost V 4 bases and J 2 bases, with 17 bases left between them. The CDR3 DNA sequence: TGTGCCAGTAGTAGTCGCAGTGGGAGCGAGAACTATGGCTACACCTTC. Its translation is CASSSRSGSENYGYTF.

This chain connects TRBV5-1 to TRBJ2-7, with 10 bases lining up with TRBD1. From germline, CDR1 is SGHRS and CDR2 YFSETQ. The trim removed 5 bases at V and 6 bases at J, leaving 8 bases unmatched. The CDR3 has 14 amino acids. In DNA form, the CDR3 reads TGCGCCAGCAGTTCCGGGACAGGGGTGTTCGAGCAGTACTTC. Translated, it gives CASSSGTGVFEQYF. Looking up the rest from reference TRBV5-1 and TRBJ2-7 gives the full variable domain: KAGVTQTPRYLIKTRGQQVTLSCSPISGHRSVSWYQQTPGQGLQFLFEYFSETQRNKGNFPGRFSGRQFSNSRSEMNVSTLELGDSALYLCASSSGTGVFEQYFGPGTRLTVT.

V and J are TRBV10-3 and TRBJ2-2; possibly TRBD1 for D (5 bases). In germline, CDR1 is ENHRY, CDR2 SYGVKD. This CDR3 region has 15 residues. The V gene lost 0 bases and the J gene lost 2 bases, with 7 bases spanning the gap. The CDR3 is CAISESGENTGELFF. DNA for the CDR3: TGTGCCATCAGTGAGTCAGGGGAAAACACCGGGGAGCTGTTTTTT.

The genes are TRBV18 and TRBJ2-7, with 12 bases that match TRBD2. This CDR3 comprises 14 residues. CDR1 is KGHSH and CDR2 is LQKENI in the germline V gene. The V segment lost 9 bases and the J segment 3 bases; nucleotides outside the gene matches: 6. The CDR3 bases are TGTGCCAGTTCCTCTAGCGGGGGGGGCTACGAGCAGTACTTC. Translating gives CASSSSGGGYEQYF.

The V call is TRBV28, the J call TRBJ2-5, with TRBD2 as a possible D gene (5 bases). The CDR3 contains 14 residues. With 5 bases removed from V and 4 bases from J, the gap between germline ends came to 14 bases. The germline V gene encodes CDR1 MDHEN and CDR2 SYDVKM. This CDR3 reads CASSDSGGGETQYF. The CDR3 nucleotides read TGTGCCAGCAGTGACTCTGGAGGTGGAGAGACCCAGTACTTC.

About this clone itself: The CDR3 carries no conserved terminal phenylalanine or tryptophan, so it likely arises from a read error. This chain joins TRBV11-1 and TRBJ1-2, with D possibly TRBD1 on 5 matching bases. This CDR3 is built from 12 residues. V lost 5 bases to trimming and J lost 7 bases, with 11 bases between them. The V gene's germline CDR1 is SGHAT and CDR2 FQDESV (reference sequence). CDR3 bases: TGTGCCAGCAGCCAAGATAGGGGTGGCTACACCCTC. It codes for CASSQDRGGYTL.

V gene TRBV27 combines with J gene TRBJ2-7; D ambiguous. The V and J ends lost 6 bases and 5 bases respectively, with 11 bases between them. The germline V gene has CDR1 MNHEY and CDR2 SMNVEV (reference sequence). This CDR3 is built from 12 residues. This chain's CDR3 is CASSDSPHEQYF. CDR3 in DNA: TGTGCCAGCAGCGATAGCCCTCACGAGCAGTACTTC.

This clone was recorded a few times. The chain joins TRBV6-5 to TRBJ1-2; 10 bases map to TRBD1. J gave up 8 bases and V 6 bases, and 12 bases lay outside the gene matches. The CDR3 runs to 15 residues. Germline CDR1 is MNHEY and CDR2 is SVGAGI. The CDR3, as DNA: TGTGCCAGCAGCGTAATACGGGACAGGGGTGAGGGCTACACCTTC. As protein: CASSVIRDRGEGYTF.

The V call is TRBV25-1, the J call TRBJ2-1; TRBD2 agrees at 11 bases. J gave up 4 bases and V 4 bases, and 9 bases lay outside the gene matches. This CDR3 has 17 residues. CDR1 and CDR2 from the germline V gene are MGHDK and SYGVNS. The CDR3 DNA sequence: TGTGCCAGCAGTGGTACGGGACTAGCGGACAAATACAATGAGCAGTTCTTC. It specifies CASSGTGLADKYNEQFF. Complete variable domain (other parts from reference TRBV25-1 and TRBJ2-1): EADIYQTPRYLVIGTGKKITLECSQTMGHDKMYWYQQDPGMELHLIHYSYGVNSTEKGDLSSESTVSRIRTEHFPLTLESARPSHTSQYLCASSGTGLADKYNEQFFGPGTRLTVL.

This clone was counted between two and nine times. V and J are TRBV9 and TRBJ2-3; maybe TRBD1 (6 bases). The CDR3 contains 16 residues. V shed 3 bases and J shed 4 bases, with 18 bases lying between them. CDR1 SGDLS and CDR2 YYNGEE come from the germline V gene. The CDR3 coding sequence is TGTGCCAGCAGCGCTTCACAGGGACCTAGGGCAGATACGCAGTATTTT. As protein: CASSASQGPRADTQYF. Complete variable domain (other parts from reference TRBV9 and TRBJ2-3): DSGVTQTPKHLITATGQRVTLRCSPRSGDLSVYWYQQSLDQGLQFLIQYYNGEERAKGNILERFSAQQFPDLHSELNLSSLELGDSALYFCASSASQGPRADTQYFGPGTRLTVL.

The chain uses TRBV30 and TRBJ1-3; D unclear. The V gene's germline CDR1 is GTSNPN and CDR2 SVGIG (reference sequence). V was shortened by 1 base and J by 0 bases, with 10 bases between the two germline ends. The CDR3 runs 15 residues. The CDR3 nucleotides read TGTGCCTGGAGTGGAGGACTTTTCTCTGGAAACACCATATATTTT. Translation: CAWSGGLFSGNTIYF.

The rearrangement joins TRBV10-2 to TRBJ2-2; D is uncertain. CDR3 size: 14 residues. Trimming pared 7 bases from V and 4 bases from J, leaving 13 bases between. Germline values: CDR1 WSHSY, CDR2 SAAADI. The CDR3 loop is CASTRTDSTGELFF. CDR3 DNA sequence: TGCGCCAGCACCCGAACAGATAGCACCGGGGAGCTGTTTTTT.

The chain combines TRBV6-1 with TRBJ2-7, with 7 bases lining up with TRBD1. Germline V gives CDR1 MNHNS, CDR2 SASEGT. This CDR3 is built from 14 residues. V gave up 3 bases and J gave up 0 bases; unmatched junction bases: 2. The chain's CDR3 is CASSETGNSYEQYF. The CDR3 DNA reads as TGTGCCAGCAGTGAGACAGGGAACTCCTACGAGCAGTACTTC.

This clone was seen more than once but under ten times. V gene TRBV5-5 combines with J gene TRBJ2-4; 11 bases line up with TRBD1. The trim removed 6 bases at V and 0 bases at J, leaving 8 bases unmatched. This CDR3 contains 17 residues. Germline V gene sequence: CDR1 SGHKS, CDR2 YYEKEE (reference sequence). This CDR3 reads CASNPGQGGLAKNIQYF. In DNA form, the CDR3 reads TGTGCCAGCAATCCGGGACAGGGGGGACTAGCCAAAAACATTCAGTACTTC.

The chain employs TRBV7-2 and TRBJ1-5; the match to TRBD1 covers 7 bases. J was trimmed by 0 bases and V by 1 base; bases with no gene match: 6. The length of the CDR3 is 17 residues. In germline, CDR1 is SGHTA, CDR2 FQGNSA. The CDR3 loop reads CASSLGQGTYSNQPQHF. The CDR3 coding sequence is TGTGCCAGCAGCTTAGGACAGGGAACCTATAGCAATCAGCCCCAGCATTTT.

The rearrangement links TRBV27 to TRBJ2-2; D is undetermined. The V and J ends lost 0 bases and 6 bases respectively, with 8 bases between them. Per the germline V gene, CDR1 is MNHEY and CDR2 is SMNVEV (reference sequence). This CDR3 is built from 14 residues. The DNA for the CDR3 is TGTGCCAGCAGTTTATCGCCCGGGTCCGGGGAGCTGTTTTTT. Translated, it gives CASSLSPGSGELFF.

The rearrangement joins TRBV6-6 to TRBJ1-1; tentative D call: TRBD1 (6 bases). Germline-derived CDR1 and CDR2 are MNHNY and SVGAGI (reference sequence). The CDR3 runs 14 residues. V was cut by 0 bases and J by 7 bases, with 12 bases left in between. CDR3 sequence: CASSYSVDRSEAFF. The DNA of the CDR3 is TGTGCCAGCAGTTACTCAGTAGACAGGAGTGAAGCTTTCTTT.

The chain's CDR3 is CASSLRRSTDTQYF. DNA for the CDR3: TGTGCCAGCAGTTTACGGCGGTCCACAGATACGCAGTATTTT. The genes are TRBV28 and TRBJ2-3, with unresolved D. The germline V and J ends were trimmed by 2 bases and 2 bases, with 8 bases remaining between them. Germline assignment: CDR1 MDHEN and CDR2 SYDVKM. CDR3 size: 14 residues.

This chain joins TRBV7-2 and TRBJ1-5; TRBD1 aligns across 9 bases. Germline CDR1 is SGHTA and CDR2 is FQGNSA. The trim removed 6 bases at V and 1 base at J, leaving 10 bases unmatched. This CDR3 comprises 17 residues. CDR3 sequence (DNA): TGTGCCAGCAGAACAGGGGGCGGTCAGGGAAGCAATCAGCCCCAGCATTTT. Translating it yields CASRTGGGQGSNQPQHF.

The chain combines TRBV5-1 with TRBJ2-3; TRBD1 aligns across 8 bases. CDR1 and CDR2 from the germline V gene are SGHRS and YFSETQ. Trimming removed 3 bases from V and 1 base from J; junction bases left unmatched: 1. The CDR3 is 14 residues long. CDR3 sequence: CASSSTGGTDTQYF. In nucleotides, the CDR3 is TGCGCCAGCAGCTCGACAGGGGGCACAGATACGCAGTATTTT. Using reference TRBV5-1 and TRBJ2-3 for the parts outside the CDR3, the full variable domain is KAGVTQTPRYLIKTRGQQVTLSCSPISGHRSVSWYQQTPGQGLQFLFEYFSETQRNKGNFPGRFSGRQFSNSRSEMNVSTLELGDSALYLCASSSTGGTDTQYFGPGTRLTVL.

V is TRBV5-6 and J is TRBJ1-2; 8 nucleotides match TRBD1. Losses at the gene ends were 3 bases for V and 4 bases for J; bases not matched to a gene: 5. The CDR3 has 14 amino acids. The germline V gene has CDR1 SGHDT and CDR2 YYEEEE. CDR3 sequence: CASSSDRGVYGYTF. The DNA for the CDR3 is TGTGCCAGCAGCTCCGACAGGGGCGTCTATGGCTACACCTTC.

The chain couples TRBV27 to TRBJ2-5, with 7 bases aligning to TRBD1. Trimming cost V 4 bases and J 5 bases; bases outside gene matches: 7. The germline V gene encodes CDR1 MNHEY and CDR2 SMNVEV (reference sequence). The CDR3 is made up of 14 amino acids. The CDR3 here is CASSSLDRRETQYF. CDR3 in DNA: TGTGCCAGCAGTTCCTTGGACAGGAGGGAGACCCAGTACTTC.

The J gene is TRBJ2-1, the V gene TRBV15, with 14 bases matching TRBD2. The trim removed 0 bases at V and 12 bases at J, leaving 4 bases unmatched. The CDR3 spans 15 residues. The V gene's germline CDR1 is LNHNV and CDR2 YYDKDF (reference sequence). CDR3: CATSRDGGTSGGQFF. For the CDR3, the DNA is TGTGCCACCAGCAGAGATGGGGGGACTAGCGGGGGGCAGTTCTTC. The full variable domain, in which reference TRBV15 and TRBJ2-1 provide the parts outside the CDR3, is DAMVIQNPRYQVTQFGKPVTLSCSQTLNHNVMYWYQQKSSQAPKLLFHYYDKDFNNEADTPDNFQSRRPNTSFCFLDIRSPGLGDTAMYLCATSRDGGTSGGQFFGPGTRLTVL.

The V call is TRBV7-8, the J call TRBJ2-7, with TRBD1 as a possible D gene (5 bases). V shed 1 base and J shed 1 base, with 11 bases lying between them. This CDR3 spans 15 amino acids. Germline CDR1 SGHVS, CDR2 FQNEAQ. The CDR3 protein is CASSLGGQHSYEQYF. CDR3 in DNA: TGTGCCAGCAGCTTAGGGGGCCAGCATTCCTACGAGCAGTACTTC.

The chain recombines TRBV2 with TRBJ2-3; 7 bases line up with TRBD2. The CDR3 contains 17 residues. CDR1 SNHLY and CDR2 FYNNEI come from the germline V gene. Unmatched junction bases numbered 12, after V lost 6 bases and J lost 0 bases. The CDR3 protein is CASSDRESGTSTDTQYF. The CDR3 coding sequence is TGTGCCAGCAGCGACCGGGAAAGCGGGACTAGCACAGATACGCAGTATTTT.

The chain combines TRBV18 with TRBJ2-1; 10 bases agree with TRBD2. There are 15 residues in the CDR3. Germline V CDR1 and CDR2: KGHSH, LQKENI. V was pared by 6 bases and J by 5 bases, with 7 bases of the junction left unmatched. Here the CDR3 reads CASSQGLARNNEQFF. The CDR3 DNA is TGTGCCAGCTCTCAGGGACTAGCGAGAAACAATGAGCAGTTCTTC.

This clone was counted a few times. V gene TRBV28 combines with J gene TRBJ2-3; 7 nucleotides align to TRBD1. V shed 8 bases and J 4 bases; nucleotides not matched to a gene: 12. CDR1 and CDR2 from the germline V gene are MDHEN and SYDVKM. This CDR3 is built from 15 residues. This CDR3 reads CASSRQGSSADTQYF. In DNA, the CDR3 is TGTGCCAGCTCCAGACAGGGATCGTCTGCAGATACGCAGTATTTT.

This clone was counted only a few times. The chain recombines TRBV19 with TRBJ2-7, with 9 nucleotides matching TRBD1. V gave up 1 base and J gave up 8 bases; unmatched junction bases: 6. The CDR3 consists of 14 residues. Germline CDR1 and CDR2: LNHDA and SQIVND (reference sequence). CDR3 in DNA: TGTGCCAGTAGTATAGGGCGGGACAGGGATAAGCAGTACTTC. This sequence encodes CASSIGRDRDKQYF.

This clone was observed a single time. No conserved phenylalanine or tryptophan ends this CDR3, so it is likely a read error. The chain links TRBV28 to TRBJ2-7; 10 bases are shared with TRBD2. The CDR3 has 13 amino acids. Germline values: CDR1 MDHEN, CDR2 SYDVKM. V shed 5 bases and J 7 bases; nucleotides not matched to a gene: 5. The CDR3 coding sequence is TGTGCCAGCAGTCCCCGGACTAGCGGAGAGCAGTACCTC. It is translated as CASSPRTSGEQYL.

The gene calls are TRBV7-8 and TRBJ2-2; 8 bases map to TRBD2. Germline V CDR1 and CDR2: SGHVS, FQNEAQ. The CDR3 totals 16 residues. The V and J ends lost 5 bases and 4 bases, in that order; junction bases with no gene match: 9. The CDR3: CASSARGGSSTGELFF. The CDR3 DNA reads as TGTGCCAGCAGCGCTCGGGGGGGGTCTAGCACCGGGGAGCTGTTTTTT.

The V and J genes are TRBV7-2 and TRBJ2-2; D ambiguous. Germline CDR1 and CDR2: SGHTA and FQGNSA. Trimming removed 5 bases at V and 3 bases at J, with 7 bases between. The CDR3 is made up of 13 amino acids. The CDR3 DNA reads as TGTGCCAGCAGCCCTGAGGACACCGGGGAGCTGTTTTTT. It codes for CASSPEDTGELFF.